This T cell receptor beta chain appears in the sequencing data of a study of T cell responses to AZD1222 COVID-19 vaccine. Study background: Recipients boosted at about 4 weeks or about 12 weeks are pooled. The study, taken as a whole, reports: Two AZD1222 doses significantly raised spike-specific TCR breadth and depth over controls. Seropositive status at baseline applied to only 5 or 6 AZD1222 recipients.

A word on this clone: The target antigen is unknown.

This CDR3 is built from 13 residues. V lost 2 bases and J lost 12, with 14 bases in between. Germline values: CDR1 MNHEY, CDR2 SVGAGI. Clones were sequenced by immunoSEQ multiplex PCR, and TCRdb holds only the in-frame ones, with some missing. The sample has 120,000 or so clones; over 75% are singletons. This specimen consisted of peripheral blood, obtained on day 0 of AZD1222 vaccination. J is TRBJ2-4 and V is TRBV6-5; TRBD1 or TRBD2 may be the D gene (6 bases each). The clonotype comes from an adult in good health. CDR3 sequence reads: CASSYEGGRAQYF. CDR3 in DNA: TGTGCCAGCAGTTACGAGGGGGGTAGGGCTCAGTACTTC.